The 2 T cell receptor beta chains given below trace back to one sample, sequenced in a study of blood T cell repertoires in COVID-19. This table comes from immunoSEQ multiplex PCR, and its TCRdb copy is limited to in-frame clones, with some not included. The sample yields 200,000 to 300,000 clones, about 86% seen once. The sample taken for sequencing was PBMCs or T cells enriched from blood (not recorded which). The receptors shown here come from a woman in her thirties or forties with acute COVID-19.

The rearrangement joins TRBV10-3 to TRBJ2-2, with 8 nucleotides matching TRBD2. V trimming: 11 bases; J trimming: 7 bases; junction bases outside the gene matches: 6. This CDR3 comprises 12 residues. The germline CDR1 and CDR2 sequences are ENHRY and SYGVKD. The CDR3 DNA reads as TGTGCCGCGGGAGCGGGAGTCGGGGAGCTGTTTTTT. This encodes CAAGAGVGELFF.

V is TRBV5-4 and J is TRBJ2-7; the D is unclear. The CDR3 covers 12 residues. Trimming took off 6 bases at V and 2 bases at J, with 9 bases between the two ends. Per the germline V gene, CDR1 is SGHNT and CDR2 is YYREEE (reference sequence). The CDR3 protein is CASTSGTYEQYF. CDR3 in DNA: TGTGCCAGCACCTCCGGTACCTACGAGCAGTACTTC.